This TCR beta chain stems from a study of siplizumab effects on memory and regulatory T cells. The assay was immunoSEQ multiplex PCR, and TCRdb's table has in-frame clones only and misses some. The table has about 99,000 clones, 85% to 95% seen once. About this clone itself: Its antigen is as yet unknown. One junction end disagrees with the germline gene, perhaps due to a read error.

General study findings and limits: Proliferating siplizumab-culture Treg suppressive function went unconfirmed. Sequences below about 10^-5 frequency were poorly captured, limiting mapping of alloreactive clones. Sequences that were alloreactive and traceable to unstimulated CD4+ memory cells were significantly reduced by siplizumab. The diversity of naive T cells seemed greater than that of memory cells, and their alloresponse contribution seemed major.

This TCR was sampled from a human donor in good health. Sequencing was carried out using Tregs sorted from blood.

The CDR3 is CAWAISGHSPLRF. In DNA, the CDR3 is TGTGCCTGGGCCATCAGTGGGCATTCACCCCTCCGCTTT. The chain recombines TRBV30 with TRBJ1-6; no clear D. Germline CDR1 GTSNPN, CDR2 SVGIG (reference sequence). The CDR3 is 13 amino acids.